A single TCR beta chain is shown here with its context. CDR1 and CDR2 (germline): SEHNR, FQNEAQ (reference sequence). The CDR3 has 12 amino acids. The V end lost 1 base, the J end lost 13 bases, and 11 bases lay between the germline ends. Aged 18 to 65, the patients had hyperthyroidism that was newly diagnosed and had lasted under 2 months. Criteria for exclusion of patients were uncontrolled infection, other autoimmune disease, pregnancy or lactation. The data stem from a study of T cells in Graves' hyperthyroidism and ophthalmopathy. Researchers took RNA transcripts and amplified the TCR beta CDR3 regions from them. A first-round RT-PCR of the TCR CDR3 used the HTBI primer set. TCRdb passed the multiplex PCR reads through MiXCR, listing each CDR3 protein once. The table shows approximately 600,000 distinct CDR3 sequences, with roughly 14% occurring only once.

Sequenced material: blood. The chain uses TRBV7-9 and TRBJ2-1, with TRBD1 as a possible D gene (6 bases). The clonotype originates from a woman aged 30 to 39 with Graves' hyperthyroidism that later progressed to Graves' ophthalmopathy. The CDR3 reads CASSLDIRGQFF. The CDR3, as DNA: TGTGCCAGCAGCTTAGATATCAGGGGACAGTTCTTC.